The clone carrying this T cell receptor beta chain was recorded a few times. TCRdb processed the RT-PCR reads anew with MiXCR; each CDR3 protein has one entry. The data show about 680,000 distinct CDR3 sequences, around 14% seen once. Germline V gene lookup returns CDR1 DFQATT and CDR2 SNEGSKA (reference sequence). The CDR3 is made up of 11 amino acids. The germline V and J ends were trimmed by 5 bases and 5 bases, with 9 bases remaining between them. The sequence came from a female donor in good health, serving as a healthy control. What was sequenced was memory CD4+ T cells from blood. The chain joins TRBV20-1 to TRBJ2-5; D uncertain. Written as DNA, the CDR3 is TGCAGTGCTGGCGTCGGGGAGACCCAGTACTTC. Its protein product is CSAGVGETQYF.